By share of the sample, the clone carrying this TCR beta chain is medium-sized. Amplification of TRBV12-4/TRBJ1-2 clonotypes used adaptor-ligated barcode primers. MiXCR, applied by TCRdb to the multiplex PCR reads, yields one record per CDR3 protein. The sample contains about 1,300 distinct CDR3 sequences, 15% to 20% of which appear only once. This CDR3 comprises 13 residues. V was shortened by 5 bases and J by 4 bases, with 11 bases between the two germline ends. The V gene is TRBV12-3 or TRBV12-4, the J gene TRBJ1-2; D perhaps matches TRBD1 (5 bases). The material sequenced was naive CD4+ T cells sorted from blood. Regarding subset: naive CD4+ T cells, CD4+CD45RA+CD25-. This clonotype originated in a female donor with breast cancer. CDR3 region: CASSPRDGYGYTF. In DNA, the CDR3 is TGTGCCAGCAGTCCTCGGGACGGCTATGGCTACACCTTC.